The 13 T cell receptor beta chains below all came from one sample that was sequenced in a study of blood T cell repertoires in COVID-19. Sequenced by immunoSEQ multiplex PCR; TCRdb stores in-frame clones only, minus some. This table holds approximately 390,000 clones, approximately 87% found once. Sequences were obtained from peripheral blood. The receptors were gathered from a woman aged 60-75 years with COVID-19, enrolled during active disease.

The chain combines TRBV5-1 with TRBJ1-3; TRBD1 aligns across 7 bases. The CDR3 length is 15 residues. Germline V lookup: CDR1 SGHRS, CDR2 YFSETQ. J gave up 1 base and V 2 bases, and 3 bases lay outside the gene matches. DNA of the CDR3: TGCGCCAGCAGCTTCGAGGGGGCTTCTGGAAACACCATATATTTT. Translating it yields CASSFEGASGNTIYF. Full variable domain (remainder filled in from reference TRBV5-1 and TRBJ1-3): KAGVTQTPRYLIKTRGQQVTLSCSPISGHRSVSWYQQTPGQGLQFLFEYFSETQRNKGNFPGRFSGRQFSNSRSEMNVSTLELGDSALYLCASSFEGASGNTIYFGEGSWLTVV.

This chain connects TRBV18 to TRBJ1-5; D call uncertain. The V gene lost 6 bases and the J gene lost 6 bases, with 12 bases spanning the gap. This CDR3 has 13 amino acids. The germline gives CDR1 KGHSH, CDR2 LQKENI. CDR3 protein: CASSPGEVQPQHF. The CDR3 region has the DNA TGTGCCAGCTCCCCCGGAGAGGTTCAGCCCCAGCATTTT.

This clone was observed a single time. The rearrangement uses TRBV7-8 and TRBJ1-2; a weak D match, TRBD1 (5 bases). V was pared by 0 bases and J by 1 base, with 12 bases between. The CDR3 runs to 16 residues. Germline V CDR1 and CDR2: SGHVS, FQNEAQ. In DNA form, the CDR3 reads TGTGCCAGCAGCTTAGCCGGCAGGGCCCTTAACTATGGCTACACCTTC. This sequence encodes CASSLAGRALNYGYTF.

The rearrangement links TRBV7-9 to TRBJ1-3; D unresolved. The CDR3 extends over 14 amino acids. V lost 5 bases, J lost 4 bases, and 12 bases lay in between. Germline CDR1 is SEHNR and CDR2 is FQNEAQ (reference sequence). The CDR3 DNA reads as TGTGCCAGCAGCGTACTAGGCTCCGGAAACACCATATATTTT. Its translation is CASSVLGSGNTIYF. Based on the CDR3 plus reference TRBV7-9 and TRBJ1-3, the full variable domain is DTGVSQNPRHKITKRGQNVTFRCDPISEHNRLYWYRQTLGQGPEFLTYFQNEAQLEKSRLLSDRFSAERPKGSFSTLEIQRTEQGDSAMYLCASSVLGSGNTIYFGEGSWLTVV.

The chain couples TRBV10-3 to TRBJ1-4, with a tentative D call TRBD1 (5 bases). This CDR3 spans 13 amino acids. Germline V lookup: CDR1 ENHRY, CDR2 SYGVKD. Between the trimmed V and J ends, which lost 11 bases and 8 bases, there was a span of 18 bases. The chain's CDR3 is CASGGLQGEKLFF. The CDR3 coding sequence is TGTGCCTCAGGCGGTCTCCAGGGCGAAAAACTGTTTTTT.

CDR3 bases: TGTGCCAGCAGACGAACCCAAGCGGTGTATGGCTACACCTTC. It translates to CASRRTQAVYGYTF. The chain links TRBV27 to TRBJ1-2, with no clear D. This CDR3 region has 14 residues. Germline CDR1 and CDR2: MNHEY and SMNVEV (reference sequence). V was clipped by 6 bases and J by 5 bases, with 16 bases between them.

The chain carries TRBV2 and TRBJ2-3; a weak D match, TRBD2 (5 bases). The CDR3 is 12 residues long. The ends were cut back, 6 bases at V and 6 bases at J, with 10 bases in the middle. The germline V gene has CDR1 SNHLY and CDR2 FYNNEI. The CDR3 DNA reads as TGTGCCAGCAGGTCCCCGGGGGATACGCAGTATTTT. This gives the protein CASRSPGDTQYF. Looking up the rest from reference TRBV2 and TRBJ2-3 gives the full variable domain: EPEVTQTPSHQVTQMGQEVILRCVPISNHLYFYWYRQILGQKVEFLVSFYNNEISEKSEIFDDQFSVERPDGSNFTLKIRSTKLEDSAMYFCASRSPGDTQYFGPGTRLTVL.

The rearrangement joins TRBV5-1 to TRBJ2-3; D is unresolved. Germline V gene sequence: CDR1 SGHRS, CDR2 YFSETQ. The CDR3 has 15 residues. V was clipped by 1 base and J by 5 bases, with 14 bases between them. The CDR3 protein is CASSLSGGKGDTQYF. CDR3 DNA: TGCGCCAGCAGCTTGTCCGGCGGTAAAGGAGATACGCAGTATTTT.

The rearrangement joins TRBV30 to TRBJ2-2; unclear D gene. Germline V gives CDR1 GTSNPN, CDR2 SVGIG (reference sequence). V was cut by 6 bases and J by 8 bases, with 16 bases left in between. This CDR3 comprises 13 residues. As DNA, the CDR3 is TGTGCCTGCCTCGATCTAGTGGCTGGGGAGCTGTTTTTT. As protein: CACLDLVAGELFF.

This chain uses TRBV18 with TRBJ1-5, with a weak D call TRBD1 (6 bases). Germline assignment: CDR1 KGHSH and CDR2 LQKENI. The CDR3 has 15 amino acids. V was trimmed by 6 bases and J by 2 bases, leaving 14 bases between them. The DNA of the CDR3 is TGTGCCAGCTCTCAAACAGGGTTAGGCAATCAGCCCCAGCATTTT. This gives the protein CASSQTGLGNQPQHF.

The chain recombines TRBV10-1 with TRBJ2-5; D is unresolved. With 3 bases removed from V and 5 bases from J, the gap between germline ends came to 7 bases. The CDR3 totals 12 residues. CDR1 is WNHNN, CDR2 SYGVQD, per germline (reference sequence). The CDR3 spells CASSDREETQYF. DNA of the CDR3: TGCGCCAGCAGTGACCGAGAGGAGACCCAGTACTTC.

The chain combines TRBV6-4 with TRBJ2-3; 8 nucleotides agree with TRBD2. The V segment lost 8 bases and the J segment 3 bases; nucleotides outside the gene matches: 4. The CDR3 is 13 residues long. CDR1 and CDR2 from the germline V gene are MRHNA and SNTAGT. The CDR3 DNA is TGTGCCAGCGGCGCGGGGGGTACAGATACGCAGTATTTT. It yields the protein CASGAGGTDTQYF.

The gene calls are TRBV6-5 and TRBJ1-2; 12 bases agree with TRBD1. Germline CDR1 is MNHEY and CDR2 is SVGAGI. The V and J ends lost 6 bases and 9 bases, in that order; junction bases with no gene match: 8. CDR3 size: 14 residues. CDR3 region: CASRGTGGQDSYTF. The CDR3 DNA follows: TGTGCCAGCAGAGGGACAGGGGGCCAAGATAGCTACACCTTC.